This T cell receptor beta chain was obtained from a study of post-analysis software for immune sequencing data. Overall study results and limits: Patients with multiple sclerosis recorded significantly lower normalized Chao1 diversity than controls, the study found. In patients, about 5 TRBV segments were more frequent than in controls, with TRBV5-6, TRBV5-1 and TRBV20-1 among them.

The CDR3 spans 14 residues. Per the germline V gene, CDR1 is SGHTA and CDR2 is FQGNSA. Trimming stripped 5 bases from V and 6 bases from J, with 16 bases between. The TCR beta cDNA libraries contained unique molecular identifiers. T cells numbering about 0.95 to 10 million gave rise to a few hundred thousand cDNA molecules. Each CDR3 protein is one row after TCRdb ran MiXCR on the PCR reads. The data show hundreds of thousands of distinct CDR3 sequences, 30% seen once. Turning to this clonotype: Its target is unknown.

The receptor was isolated from a girl between 5 and 17 years old with multiple sclerosis. Sequences were obtained from blood. The chain carries TRBV7-2 and TRBJ1-1; perhaps TRBD1 as D (5 bases). CDR3 sequence: CASSRQFGDSEAFF. The CDR3 DNA sequence: TGTGCCAGCAGCAGACAGTTCGGCGATTCTGAAGCTTTCTTT.